This T cell receptor beta chain emerged from a study of STAT5B mutations in CD4+ large granular lymphocyte leukemia. Sequenced by immunoSEQ multiplex PCR; TCRdb stores in-frame clones only, minus some. The sample lists around 30,000 clones, around 70% seen once, with approximately 1% in the top ten. The V and J ends lost 6 bases and 13 bases respectively, with 16 bases between them. Germline V gene sequence: CDR1 MNHEY, CDR2 SVGAGI. The CDR3 contains 13 residues. The V call is TRBV6-5, the J call TRBJ2-6; possibly TRBD1 for D (6 bases). Source material: CD4+ T cells from blood buffy coats. This TCR was sampled from a human donor in good health. The CDR3 region is CASSAEQGSVLTF. In DNA form, the CDR3 reads TGTGCCAGCAGCGCCGAACAGGGATCGGTCCTGACTTTC.